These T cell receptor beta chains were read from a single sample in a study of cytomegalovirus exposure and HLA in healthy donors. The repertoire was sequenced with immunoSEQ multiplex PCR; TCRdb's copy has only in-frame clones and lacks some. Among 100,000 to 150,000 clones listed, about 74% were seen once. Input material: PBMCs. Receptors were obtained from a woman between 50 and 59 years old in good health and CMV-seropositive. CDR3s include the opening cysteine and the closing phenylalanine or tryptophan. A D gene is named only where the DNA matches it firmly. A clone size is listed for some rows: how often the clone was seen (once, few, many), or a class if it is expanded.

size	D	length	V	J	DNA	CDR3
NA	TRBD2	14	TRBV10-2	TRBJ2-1	TGCGCCAGCAGTGAGTACGGACTAGCTGCTGAGCAGTTCTTC	CASSEYGLAAEQFF
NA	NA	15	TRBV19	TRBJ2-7	TGTGCCAGTAGTATTCTCACAGGGAACTCCTACGAGCAGTACTTC	CASSILTGNSYEQYF
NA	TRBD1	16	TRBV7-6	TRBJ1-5	TGTGCCAGCAGCTTAAGTGGGACAGGGGGGAATCAGCCCCAGCATTTT	CASSLSGTGGNQPQHF
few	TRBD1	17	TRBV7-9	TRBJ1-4	TGTGCCAGCAGCTTAGGCGACAGGGGCCTAGGTAATGAAAAACTGTTTTTT	CASSLGDRGLGNEKLFF
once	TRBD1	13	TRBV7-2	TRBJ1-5	TGTGCCAGCAGCGTCAGGGGGGATCAGCCCCAGCATTTT	CASSVRGDQPQHF
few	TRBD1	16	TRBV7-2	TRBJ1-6	TGTGCCAGCAGCTTAGTCGGGACAGGATCTACTTCACCCCTCCACTTT	CASSLVGTGSTSPLHF
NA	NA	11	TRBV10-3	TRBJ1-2	TGTGCCATCAGTGACAGTTATGGCTACACCTTC	CAISDSYGYTF
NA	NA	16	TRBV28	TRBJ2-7	TGTGCCAGCAGTCCATCCCGGCAGGTCCTATGGAACGAGCAGTACTTC	CASSPSRQVLWNEQYF
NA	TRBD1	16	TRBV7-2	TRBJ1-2	TGTGCCAGCAGCTTAAGCTTGTCAGGGGGAAACTATGGCTACACCTTC	CASSLSLSGGNYGYTF
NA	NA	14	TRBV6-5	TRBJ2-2	TGTGCCAGCAGTTGGCAGGGGTTCACCGGGGAGCTGTTTTTT	CASSWQGFTGELFF